These T cell receptor beta chains were read from a single sample in a study of blood T cell repertoires in COVID-19. Libraries were prepared by immunoSEQ multiplex PCR; TCRdb keeps only in-frame clonotypes and omits some of them. This sample has some 50,000 clones, with more than 75% found just once. Material: peripheral blood. The receptors originated from a human donor in a cohort sampled during active COVID-19. CDR3s include the opening cysteine and the closing phenylalanine or tryptophan. Each record gives: V gene, CDR3 length, J gene, D gene, clone size, CDR3 protein, CDR3 DNA. D genes are given only for firm matches. Size is stated for part of the rows, as once, few or many counts, or as a class when the clone is expanded.

TRBV5-5,16,TRBJ2-7,TRBD1,-,CASSLREGTGVDEQYF,TGTGCCAGCAGCCTCCGGGAGGGGACAGGGGTCGACGAGCAGTACTTC
TRBV2,15,TRBJ2-4,-,few,CASSDRGPAKNIQYF,TGTGCCAGCAGTGATAGGGGTCCCGCCAAAAACATTCAGTACTTC
TRBV9,16,TRBJ1-3,TRBD1,-,CASSPRDRASGNTIYF,TGTGCCAGCAGCCCCAGGGACAGGGCCTCTGGAAACACCATATATTTT
TRBV9,14,TRBJ2-3,-,-,CASSVEGDLPTQYF,TGTGCCAGCAGCGTTGAGGGGGACCTCCCTACGCAGTATTTT
TRBV5-8,16,TRBJ1-1,TRBD1,-,CASSLGDRGPNTEAFF,TGTGCCAGCAGCTTGGGGGACAGGGGCCCGAACACTGAAGCTTTCTTT
TRBV6-2/TRBV6-3,14,TRBJ2-1,TRBD2,-,CASRSSGTYNEQFF,TGTGCCAGCCGTTCTAGCGGTACCTACAATGAGCAGTTCTTC
TRBV5-4,16,TRBJ2-1,TRBD1,-,CASSVPGQGAYNEQFF,TGTGCCAGCAGCGTCCCCGGACAGGGGGCCTACAATGAGCAGTTCTTC
TRBV7-2,16,TRBJ2-5,TRBD2,-,CASSTLTSGSWETQYF,TGTGCCAGCAGCACCCTGACTAGCGGGAGTTGGGAGACCCAGTACTTC
TRBV7-9,16,TRBJ2-7,-,few,CASSLGGGHSRYEQYF,TGTGCCAGCAGCTTGGGAGGGGGACACTCACGCTACGAGCAGTACTTC
TRBV14,15,TRBJ2-1,-,-,CASSQGGGSYNEQFF,TGTGCCAGCAGCCAAGGCGGCGGCTCCTACAATGAGCAGTTCTTC
TRBV27,16,TRBJ2-2,-,once,CASSWAGTPNTGELFF,TGTGCCAGCAGTTGGGCCGGGACACCAAACACCGGGGAGCTGTTTTTT
TRBV5-6,17,TRBJ2-3,-,-,CASSLDTSFVGTDTQYF,TGTGCCAGCAGCTTGGATACTAGCTTTGTGGGCACAGATACGCAGTATTTT
TRBV18,15,TRBJ1-5,TRBD1,few,CASSAGQGAGAPQHF,TGTGCCAGCTCCGCGGGACAGGGTGCAGGAGCGCCCCAGCATTTT
TRBV5-1,13,TRBJ2-3,-,few,CASSDLVQDTQYF,TGCGCCAGCAGTGATCTCGTACAAGATACGCAGTATTTT
TRBV7-2,16,TRBJ2-7,TRBD2,-,CASSLSTRGTSGLVYF,TGTGCCAGCAGCTTATCAACTCGCGGGACTAGCGGTCTGGTTTACTTC
TRBV7-9,14,TRBJ2-7,-,-,CASSHTRSYYEQYF,TGTGCCAGCAGCCACACGAGGAGTTACTACGAGCAGTACTTC
TRBV27,16,TRBJ2-7,-,-,CASSLSGNYRGREQYF,TGTGCCAGCAGTTTATCGGGGAACTACCGGGGTCGCGAGCAGTACTTC
TRBV28,11,TRBJ2-7,-,-,CASSPGYEQYF,TGTGCCAGCAGCCCAGGCTACGAGCAGTACTTC
TRBV11-2,12,TRBJ1-2,-,-,CASSLQGYGYTF,TGTGCCAGCAGCTTGCAGGGCTATGGCTACACCTTC
TRBV27,14,TRBJ2-6,-,-,CASSRLSGANVLTF,TGTGCCAGCAGCAGACTATCTGGGGCCAACGTCCTGACTTTC
TRBV2,14,TRBJ2-7,TRBD1,-,CASTVGQVGGEQYF,TGTGCCAGCACTGTGGGACAGGTCGGGGGCGAGCAGTACTTC
TRBV7-3,14,TRBJ2-2,TRBD2,-,CASSLRSGSGELFF,TGTGCCAGCAGCTTACGTAGCGGGAGTGGGGAGCTGTTTTTT
TRBV5-6,15,TRBJ2-1,-,-,CASSLRGNPYNEQFF,TGTGCCAGCAGCTTGAGGGGCAACCCCTACAATGAGCAGTTCTTC
TRBV18,13,TRBJ2-7,TRBD1,-,CASSGQGLNEQYF,TGTGCCAGCTCAGGACAGGGGCTTAACGAGCAGTACTTC
TRBV7-2,16,TRBJ2-6,TRBD1,-,CASSLGQGAGANVLTF,TGTGCCAGCAGCTTAGGACAGGGAGCTGGGGCCAACGTCCTGACTTTC
TRBV2,14,TRBJ1-4,-,-,CASRDTATNEKLFF,TGTGCCAGCAGAGACACAGCAACTAATGAAAAACTGTTTTTT
TRBV5-1,14,TRBJ2-1,TRBD1,-,CASYRDRGDNEQFF,TGCGCCAGCTACCGGGACAGGGGAGACAATGAGCAGTTCTTC
TRBV28,16,TRBJ2-1,TRBD2,-,CASSFSRTSFARGQFF,TGTGCCAGCAGTTTTTCTAGGACTAGCTTCGCCAGAGGGCAGTTCTTC
TRBV6-6,17,TRBJ2-3,TRBD1,-,CASSRDRGLLNVDTQYF,TGTGCCAGCAGTCGCGACAGGGGGCTCCTCAATGTAGATACGCAGTATTTT
TRBV18,15,TRBJ2-7,-,once,CASSPGQGGSYEQYF,TGTGCCAGCTCACCAGGGCAGGGGGGCTCCTACGAGCAGTACTTC
TRBV18,14,TRBJ2-5,TRBD1,-,CASSPRTGRETQYF,TGTGCCAGCTCACCACGGACAGGGAGGGAGACCCAGTACTTC
TRBV4-2,16,TRBJ2-1,TRBD2,-,CASSQDLQRGHNEQFF,TGTGCCAGCAGCCAAGATCTCCAGCGGGGGCACAATGAGCAGTTCTTC
TRBV28,15,TRBJ2-4,TRBD2,few,CASSPRRGGKNIQYF,TGTGCCAGCAGCCCCCGGAGGGGAGGGAAAAACATTCAGTACTTC
TRBV27,18,TRBJ2-1,TRBD2,-,CASSLLAGWGSAYNEQFF,TGTGCCAGCAGTTTACTAGCGGGGTGGGGTTCAGCGTACAATGAGCAGTTCTTC
TRBV7-9,12,TRBJ1-6,-,-,CASSLGGSPLHF,TGTGCCAGCAGCTTAGGCGGTTCACCCCTCCACTTT
TRBV7-9,19,TRBJ2-1,TRBD1,-,CASSFRTGGHYRANNEQFF,TGTGCCAGCAGCTTCCGAACAGGGGGCCACTATAGGGCCAACAATGAGCAGTTCTTC
TRBV18,13,TRBJ2-5,-,few,CASSPNSGETQYF,TGTGCCAGCTCACCCAACTCGGGAGAGACCCAGTACTTC
TRBV19,18,TRBJ2-7,-,-,CASSTKPGASGGRYEQYF,TGTGCCAGTAGTACGAAACCCGGGGCATCCGGAGGGAGGTACGAGCAGTACTTC
TRBV6-2/TRBV6-3,15,TRBJ2-7,TRBD2,-,CASSLAGGRSYEQYF,TGTGCCAGCAGCCTAGCGGGAGGCCGCTCCTACGAGCAGTACTTC
TRBV9,17,TRBJ2-3,TRBD1,-,CASSVEGGRVFTDTQYF,TGTGCCAGCAGCGTAGAAGGGGGCCGAGTTTTCACAGATACGCAGTATTTT
TRBV3-1/TRBV3-2,16,TRBJ2-3,TRBD2,-,CASSQGLAGVGNTQYF,TGTGCCAGCAGCCAAGGACTAGCGGGAGTAGGAAATACGCAGTATTTT
TRBV3-1/TRBV3-2,21,TRBJ2-4,TRBD2,-,CASSQEPITPSGRVTKNIQYF,TGTGCCAGCAGCCAAGAACCAATTACTCCTAGCGGGAGGGTGACCAAAAACATTCAGTACTTC
TRBV28,15,TRBJ2-6,TRBD1,-,CASLTGGTGANVLTF,TGTGCCAGCCTGACAGGGGGCACTGGGGCCAACGTCCTGACTTTC
TRBV28,13,TRBJ1-2,-,-,CASSLFRDLGYTF,TGTGCCAGCAGTTTATTCAGGGATCTTGGCTACACCTTC
TRBV4-3,17,TRBJ1-4,TRBD1,-,CASSQDLATGTNEKLFF,TGCGCCAGCAGCCAAGATTTGGCGACAGGGACTAATGAAAAACTGTTTTTT
TRBV12-3/TRBV12-4,12,TRBJ2-7,-,-,CASTQNSYEQYF,TGTGCCAGCACGCAGAACTCCTACGAGCAGTACTTC
TRBV7-9,16,TRBJ2-5,-,-,CASSPGLQFSEETQYF,TGTGCCAGCAGCCCCGGTCTGCAGTTCAGCGAAGAGACCCAGTACTTC
TRBV29-1,14,TRBJ2-5,TRBD2,-,CSVQLLAVQGTQYF,TGCAGCGTCCAACTCCTAGCGGTTCAGGGGACCCAGTACTTC
TRBV4-1,15,TRBJ2-2,-,-,CASSQSGINTGELFF,TGCGCCAGCAGCCAATCAGGGATTAACACCGGGGAGCTGTTTTTT
TRBV12-3/TRBV12-4,13,TRBJ1-2,-,-,CASSPGIPGGYTF,TGTGCCAGCAGTCCGGGGATTCCGGGGGGCTACACCTTC
TRBV9,12,TRBJ1-4,-,-,CASSPSNEKLFF,TGTGCCAGCAGCCCCTCTAACGAAAAACTGTTTTTT
TRBV28,14,TRBJ2-7,TRBD1,-,CASKPIDRVVEQYF,TGTGCCAGCAAGCCTATTGACAGGGTGGTCGAGCAGTACTTC
TRBV7-2,14,TRBJ2-5,TRBD2,-,CASSLTSAQETQYF,TGTGCCAGCAGCTTAACTAGCGCCCAAGAGACCCAGTACTTC
TRBV10-3,12,TRBJ2-7,-,once,CAISARGYEQYF,TGTGCCATCAGTGCAAGAGGCTACGAGCAGTACTTC
TRBV2,15,TRBJ1-5,-,-,CASSGGGISNQPQHF,TGTGCCAGCAGTGGGGGGGGCATCTCGAATCAGCCCCAGCATTTT